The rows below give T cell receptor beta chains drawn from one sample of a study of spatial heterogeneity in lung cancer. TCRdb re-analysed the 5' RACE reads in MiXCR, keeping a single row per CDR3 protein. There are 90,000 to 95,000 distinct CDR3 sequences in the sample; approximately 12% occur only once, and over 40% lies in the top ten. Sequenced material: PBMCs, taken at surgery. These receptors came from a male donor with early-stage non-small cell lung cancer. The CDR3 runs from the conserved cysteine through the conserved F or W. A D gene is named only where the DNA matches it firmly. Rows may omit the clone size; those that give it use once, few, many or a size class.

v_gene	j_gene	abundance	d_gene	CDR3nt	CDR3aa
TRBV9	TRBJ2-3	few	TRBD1	TGTGCCAGCAGCGTAGCCCTTTCACCCCTACCGGGACAGCCCCCAGATACGCAGTATTTT	CASSVALSPLPGQPPDTQYF
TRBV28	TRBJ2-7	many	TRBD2	TGTGCCACCCGTAGCGGGGGGCGCGTCGGGGAGCAGTACTTC	CATRSGGRVGEQYF
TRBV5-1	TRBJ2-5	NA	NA	TGCGCCAGCAGCTTGAAAGCAGAAGAGACCCAGTACTTC	CASSLKAEETQYF
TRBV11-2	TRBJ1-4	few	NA	TGTGCCAGCAGCTTTGATATAACTAATGAAAAACTGTTTTTT	CASSFDITNEKLFF
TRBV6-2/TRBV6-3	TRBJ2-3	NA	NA	TGTGCCAGCAGCTTGAAGACAGATACGCAGTATTTT	CASSLKTDTQYF
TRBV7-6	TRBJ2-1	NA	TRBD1	TGTGCCAGCAGCAGTCCTCTAGGACAGGGGATTAATGAGCAGTTCTTC	CASSSPLGQGINEQFF
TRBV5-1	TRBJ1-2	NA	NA	TGCGCCAGCAGTAGCACCGGACGGACGGAAGGCTACACCTTC	CASSSTGRTEGYTF
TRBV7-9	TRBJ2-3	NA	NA	TGTGCCAGCAGCTCCAGGGGGGTTGGCACAGATACGCAGTATTTT	CASSSRGVGTDTQYF
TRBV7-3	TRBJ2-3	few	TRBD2	TGTGCCAGCAGCTTAGGAGCGGGGGGCCGGTTCACAGATACGCAGTATTTT	CASSLGAGGRFTDTQYF
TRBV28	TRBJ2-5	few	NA	TGTGCCAGCAGTGACATAACCGGGACTTTCCAAGAGACCCAGTACTTC	CASSDITGTFQETQYF
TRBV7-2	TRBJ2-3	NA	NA	TGTGCCAGCAGCCGCGGGCTCGCAGATACGCAGTATTTT	CASSRGLADTQYF
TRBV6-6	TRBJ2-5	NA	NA	TGTGCCAGCAGTTACTCGGCCAGCGGCCAAGAGACCCAGTACTTC	CASSYSASGQETQYF
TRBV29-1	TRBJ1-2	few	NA	TGCAGCGTTGAGTATGGCTACACCTTC	CSVEYGYTF
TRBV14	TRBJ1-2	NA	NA	TGTGCCAGCAGCCGAGGACTGAGCTATGGCTACACCTTC	CASSRGLSYGYTF
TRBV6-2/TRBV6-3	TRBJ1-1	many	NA	TGTGCCAGCAGTTACACGAACACTGAAGCTTTCTTT	CASSYTNTEAFF
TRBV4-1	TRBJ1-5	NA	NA	TGCGCCAGCAGCCAAGTCCAGGGTGTCGGCAATCAGCCCCAGCATTTT	CASSQVQGVGNQPQHF
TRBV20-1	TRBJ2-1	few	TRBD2	TGCAGCTCGAGCGGGAGGGCCCTCGATGAGCAGTTCTTC	CSSSGRALDEQFF
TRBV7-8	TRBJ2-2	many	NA	TGTGCCAGCAGCGCGGTGGCAGGGAGGACCGGGGAGCTGTTTTTT	CASSAVAGRTGELFF
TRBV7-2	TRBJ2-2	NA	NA	TGTGCCAGCAGCTTAAGTGCGGGGCGGACCGGGGAGCTGTTTTTT	CASSLSAGRTGELFF
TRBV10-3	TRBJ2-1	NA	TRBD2	TGTGCCATCAGTGAGAGCGGGAGCTCCTACAATGAGCAGTTCTTC	CAISESGSSYNEQFF
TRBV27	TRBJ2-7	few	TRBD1	TGTGCCAGCAGAGTAACAGGGGTGAGCGAGCAGTACTTC	CASRVTGVSEQYF
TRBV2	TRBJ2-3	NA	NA	TGTGCCAGCAGTGAACGAATTAGCACAGATACGCAGTATTTT	CASSERISTDTQYF
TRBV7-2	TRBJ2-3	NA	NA	TGTGCCAGCAGCTTCGATAGCGCGGAAACAGATACGCAGTATTTT	CASSFDSAETDTQYF
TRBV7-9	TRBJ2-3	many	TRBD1	TGTGCCAGCAGCCCACAGGGGGCTACAGATACGCAGTATTTT	CASSPQGATDTQYF
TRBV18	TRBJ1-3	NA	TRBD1	TGTGCCAGCTCACACCGGGACAGAACTGGAAACACCATATATTTT	CASSHRDRTGNTIYF
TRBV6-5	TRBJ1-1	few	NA	TGTGCCAGCAGTAAAGACAGCGTTAACACTGAAGCTTTCTTT	CASSKDSVNTEAFF
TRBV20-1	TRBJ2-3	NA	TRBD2	TGCAGTGCGATGGGAGCGGGGGGGAGCACAGATACGCAGTATTTT	CSAMGAGGSTDTQYF
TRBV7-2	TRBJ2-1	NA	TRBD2	TGTGCCAGCAGCCTGGGACTAGCGAACAATGAGCAGTTCTTC	CASSLGLANNEQFF
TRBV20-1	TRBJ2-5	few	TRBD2	TGCAGTGCTGGGAGCGGGGGGCAAGAGACCCAGTACTTC	CSAGSGGQETQYF
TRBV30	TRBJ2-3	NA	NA	TGTGCCTGGGGAGTGGGCGGCACAGATACGCAGTATTTT	CAWGVGGTDTQYF
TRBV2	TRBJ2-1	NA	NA	TGTGCCAGCAGAGGGTTTAATGAGCAGTTCTTC	CASRGFNEQFF
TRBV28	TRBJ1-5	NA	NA	TGTGCCAGCAGTAGTAGGGGACAGCCCCAGCATTTT	CASSSRGQPQHF
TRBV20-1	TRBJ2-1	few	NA	TGCAGTGCCCCCGTGGAGATTTACAATGAGCAGTTCTTC	CSAPVEIYNEQFF
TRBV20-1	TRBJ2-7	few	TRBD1	TGCAGTGCTCCCGGCCGGACAGGGGGCAGGGAGCAGTACTTC	CSAPGRTGGREQYF
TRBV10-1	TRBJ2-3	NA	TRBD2	TGCGCCAGCAGTGATAGCGGGGGGATGAGCACAGATACGCAGTATTTT	CASSDSGGMSTDTQYF
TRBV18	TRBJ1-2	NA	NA	TGTGCCAGCTCACCCCGGGACGGTGATAACTATGGCTACACCTTC	CASSPRDGDNYGYTF
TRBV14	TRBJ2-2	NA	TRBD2	TGTGCCAGCAGCCAACAAGCGGGAACTAACACCGGGGAGCTGTTTTTT	CASSQQAGTNTGELFF
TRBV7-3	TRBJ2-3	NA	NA	TGTGCCAGCAGCTTAAGCCCTGAAGATACGCAGTATTTT	CASSLSPEDTQYF
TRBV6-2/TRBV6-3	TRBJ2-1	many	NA	TGTGCCAGCAGTTACGAGGCGAGTGAGCAGTTCTTC	CASSYEASEQFF
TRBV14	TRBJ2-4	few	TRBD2	TGTGCCAGCAGCCCGCGGGGGGCAGGGGACATTCAGTACTTC	CASSPRGAGDIQYF
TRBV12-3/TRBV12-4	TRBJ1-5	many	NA	TGTGCCAGCAGGGAAGCGGCCGGGCGGGCTCAGCCCCAGCATTTT	CASREAAGRAQPQHF
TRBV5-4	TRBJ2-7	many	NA	TGTGCCAGCAGCTTGGCCCAGGGTTGGAGCGAGCAGTACTTC	CASSLAQGWSEQYF
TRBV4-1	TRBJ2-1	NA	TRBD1	TGCGCCAGCAGCCCCCTCGGGAAGGGGGCATTTGAGCAGTTCTTC	CASSPLGKGAFEQFF
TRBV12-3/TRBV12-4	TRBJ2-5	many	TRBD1	TGTGCCAGCAGCCAGACAGGGGGCAGGGAGACCCAGTACTTC	CASSQTGGRETQYF
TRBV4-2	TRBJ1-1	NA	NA	TGTGCCAGCAGCCCGGATTGGGGGCCCGGCACTGAAGCTTTCTTT	CASSPDWGPGTEAFF
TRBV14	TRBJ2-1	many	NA	TGTGCCAGCAGCCGGTCACATGGAAATGAGCAGTTCTTC	CASSRSHGNEQFF
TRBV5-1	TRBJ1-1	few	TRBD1	TGCGTCAGCAGCTCGACCGGGACAGGGGCTATCTTAGCTTTCTTT	CVSSSTGTGAILAFF
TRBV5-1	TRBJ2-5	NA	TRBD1	TGCGCCAGCAGCTGGGACAGGCTCCAAGAGACCCAGTACTTC	CASSWDRLQETQYF
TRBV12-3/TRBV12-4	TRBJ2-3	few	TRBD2	TGTGCCAGCAGACTAGCGGGAGGGGCAGATACGCAGTATTTT	CASRLAGGADTQYF
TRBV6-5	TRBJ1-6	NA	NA	TGTGCCAGCAGGGACGACAGACACCAAGGGGATAATTCACCCCTCCACTTT	CASRDDRHQGDNSPLHF
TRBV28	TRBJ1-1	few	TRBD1	TGTGCCAGCTGGACAGGGGGACTTACTGAAGCTTTCTTT	CASWTGGLTEAFF